The T cell receptor (beta chain) under discussion was sequenced for a study of neoadjuvant anti-PD-1 for oral cavity cancer. The overall study: Before surgery, most patients got three to four biweekly 3 mg/kg nivolumab doses. Patients without progression received a fourth nivolumab dose around day 43, then surgical resection on days 50-56.

The data were produced by immunoSEQ multiplex PCR, yet TCRdb's version contains in-frame clones alone and is incomplete. The table lists around 13,000 clones, roughly 67% of them singletons. Concerning this clone itself: What it binds is unknown.

Findings and limits, study-wide: Each response group had just three patients in TCR analyses.

The CDR3 loop spans 15 amino acids. Germline CDR1 is SNHLY and CDR2 is FYNNEI. Trimming shortened V by 2 bases and J by 9 bases, and 17 bases separated the two germline ends. Time point in this sample: after neoadjuvant nivolumab, at surgical resection. Patients had HPV-negative, locally advanced oral cavity squamous cell carcinoma. The material sequenced was PBMCs, taken after nivolumab (anti-PD-1) treatment. V and J are TRBV2 and TRBJ1-5, with a possible D match to TRBD1 (5 bases). This TCR was recovered from a person between 40 and 85 years old with oral cavity squamous cell carcinoma. CDR3 amino acids: CASSETGVRELPQHF. The CDR3, as DNA: TGTGCCAGCAGTGAAACGGGGGTAAGGGAGCTGCCCCAGCATTTT.